This TCR beta chain was profiled in a study of T-cell reconstitution after alpha-beta-depleted transplantation in children. This clonotype was observed at least ten times. For TCRbeta, the library was prepared with unique molecular identifiers. TCRdb called the PCR reads again in MiXCR, with one record for every CDR3 protein. The table lists around 680,000 distinct CDR3 sequences, approximately 17% of them singletons. The sample was PBMCs from the stem cell graft donor, taken from the stem cell graft. This TCR came from a human donor who donated a stem cell graft to a child with acute myeloid leukemia.

The CDR3 reads CASSLVETEAFF. The CDR3 DNA is TGTGCCAGCAGCTTGGTGGAGACTGAAGCTTTCTTT. The gene calls are TRBV5-6 and TRBJ1-1; D remains ambiguous. CDR1 and CDR2 from the germline V gene are SGHDT and YYEEEE. V was cut by 0 bases and J by 5 bases, with 5 bases left in between. CDR3 length equals 12 residues.